This T cell receptor (beta chain) is from a study of blood T cell repertoires in COVID-19. Study in general: The United States, Italy and Spain were the sources of the acute and convalescent COVID-19 samples.

Germline V gene lookup returns CDR1 SEHNR and CDR2 FQNEAQ (reference sequence). The CDR3 sequence is 15 residues long. Deletions cut 3 bases from V and 2 bases from J, with 13 bases between. Profiling relied on immunoSEQ multiplex PCR, and the TCRdb table lists in-frame clones only, not all of them. The sample contains about 170,000 clones, over 70% of which appear only once. The J gene is TRBJ2-5, the V gene TRBV7-9; D possibly corresponds to TRBD1 (6 bases). The clonotype originates from a man aged 65-85 years with acute or convalescent COVID-19. Source material: peripheral blood. CDR3 sequence: CASSFVGRGQETQYF. The DNA of the CDR3 is TGTGCCAGCAGCTTTGTAGGCAGGGGACAAGAGACCCAGTACTTC.